These 28 T cell receptor beta chains share one sample of origin, sequenced in a study of blood T cell repertoires in COVID-19. Data came from immunoSEQ multiplex PCR; TCRdb stores just in-frame clones and leaves some out. The sample includes around 320,000 clones, approximately 86% of them seen just once. Sequences were obtained from peripheral blood. These receptors were collected from a man aged 18 to 30 with active or convalescent COVID-19.

The V and J genes are TRBV5-1 and TRBJ2-7; 8 nucleotides match TRBD1. J gave up 0 bases and V 3 bases, and 14 bases lay outside the gene matches. The CDR3 has 18 residues. Germline V gene lookup returns CDR1 SGHRS and CDR2 YFSETQ. The CDR3 sequence: CASSSSGTGPSSSYEQYF. CDR3 sequence (DNA): TGCGCCAGCAGCTCTTCCGGGACAGGTCCCTCGAGCTCCTACGAGCAGTACTTC.

This chain connects TRBV27 to TRBJ1-1, with 9 nucleotides matching TRBD1. V was clipped by 4 bases and J by 6 bases; unmatched bases: 6. This CDR3 spans 14 amino acids. Germline V gene lookup returns CDR1 MNHEY and CDR2 SMNVEV (reference sequence). The DNA for the CDR3 is TGTGCCAGCAGTTATACAGGGGGCCTCGCTGAAGCTTTCTTT. Translation: CASSYTGGLAEAFF.

The chain employs TRBV9 and TRBJ1-3; unclear D gene. CDR1 SGDLS and CDR2 YYNGEE come from the germline V gene. V dropped 0 bases and J dropped 0 bases, with 13 bases sitting between them. CDR3 size: 17 residues. The CDR3 reads CASSVGGQQPSGNTIYF. The CDR3 coding sequence is TGTGCCAGCAGCGTAGGTGGGCAGCAACCCTCTGGAAACACCATATATTTT.

CDR3 bases: TGCGCCAGCAGCAACGGGGGACAGGGGTTCTACGAGCAGTACTTC. Protein product: CASSNGGQGFYEQYF. This chain links TRBV5-1 with TRBJ2-7; 10 nucleotides match TRBD1. CDR3 length: 15 residues. Trimming cost V 4 bases and J 3 bases; bases outside gene matches: 7. Germline V lookup: CDR1 SGHRS, CDR2 YFSETQ.

The chain carries TRBV5-1 and TRBJ2-3, with D tentatively TRBD2 (6 bases). From germline, CDR1 is SGHRS and CDR2 YFSETQ. The CDR3 sequence is 13 residues long. Trimming removed 4 bases from V and 6 bases from J, with 12 bases in between. In nucleotides, the CDR3 is TGCGCCAGCAGCGGGGGGACCCCTGATACGCAGTATTTT. It translates to CASSGGTPDTQYF.

The chain recombines TRBV6-2 or TRBV6-3 with TRBJ1-2, with a possible D match to TRBD1 (6 bases). Germline V gene sequence: CDR1 MNHEY, CDR2 SVGEGT. V lost 5 bases and J lost 7, with 20 bases in between. The CDR3 extends over 15 amino acids. The DNA for the CDR3 is TGTGCCAGCAGTAGACCTTTACAGGGTTTTGTTGGCTACACCTTC. It encodes CASSRPLQGFVGYTF.

The chain uses TRBV5-4 and TRBJ2-5; unclear D gene. Germline V gene data show CDR1 as SGHNT and CDR2 as YYREEE (reference sequence). The ends were cut back, 1 base at V and 4 bases at J, with 11 bases in the middle. CDR3 length equals 14 residues. In DNA form, the CDR3 reads TGTGCCAGCAGCTTGCGTGGAGAGACAGAGACCCAGTACTTC. It specifies CASSLRGETETQYF.

The chain joins TRBV15 to TRBJ1-6; possible D gene TRBD1, 6 bases. The CDR3 is made up of 15 amino acids. Trimming took 5 bases from V and 7 from J, leaving 15 bases between them. The germline gives CDR1 LNHNV, CDR2 YYDKDF (reference sequence). This CDR3 is CATSVRDTKNSPLHF. In nucleotides, the CDR3 is TGTGCCACCAGCGTCCGGGACACTAAAAATTCACCCCTCCACTTT.

This clone has more than one count but fewer than ten. The genes are TRBV6-4 and TRBJ2-7; tentative D call: TRBD1 (5 bases). V lost 7 bases, J lost 1 base, and 8 bases lay in between. This CDR3 spans 12 amino acids. Germline V gene lookup returns CDR1 MRHNA and CDR2 SNTAGT. The CDR3 loop reads CASKQVSYEQYF. The CDR3 DNA reads TGTGCCAGCAAACAGGTTTCCTACGAGCAGTACTTC.

V gene TRBV27 combines with J gene TRBJ1-4, with TRBD1 matching over 8 bases. Germline V gives CDR1 MNHEY, CDR2 SMNVEV (reference sequence). The CDR3 extends over 14 amino acids. J lost 8 bases, V lost 4 bases, and 6 bases had no gene match. The CDR3 DNA reads TGTGCCAGCAGTTCGGGACAGGCGGGGGAAAAACTGTTTTTT. The encoded protein is CASSSGQAGEKLFF.

The genes are TRBV15 and TRBJ2-6; tentative D call: TRBD2 (6 bases). CDR3 length: 19 residues. V shed 0 bases and J shed 0 bases, with 15 bases lying between them. The V gene's germline CDR1 is LNHNV and CDR2 YYDKDF (reference sequence). CDR3 nucleotide sequence: TGTGCCACCAGCAGAGAAAGGGCTAGCGAACGCTCTGGGGCCAACGTCCTGACTTTC. Protein: CATSRERASERSGANVLTF.

J is TRBJ1-4 and V is TRBV28; D may be TRBD1 (5 bases). Germline-derived CDR1 and CDR2 are MDHEN and SYDVKM. The length of the CDR3 is 15 residues. Trimming removed 6 bases at V and 4 bases at J, with 15 bases between. CDR3 protein: CASRPTQAFNEKLFF. DNA for the CDR3: TGTGCCAGCAGGCCGACACAGGCGTTTAATGAAAAACTGTTTTTT. Filled out from reference TRBV28 and TRBJ1-4, the complete variable domain reads DVKVTQSSRYLVKRTGEKVFLECVQDMDHENMFWYRQDPGLGLRLIYFSYDVKMKEKGDIPEGYSVSREKKERFSLILESASTNQTSMYLCASRPTQAFNEKLFFGSGTQLSVL.

Concerning this clone itself: The same CDR3 can be traced to other DNA sequences in this sample. The gene calls are TRBV6-4 and TRBJ2-1, with 13 bases aligning to TRBD2. The CDR3 is 15 amino acids. Trimming at V came to 4 bases and at J to 8 bases, leaving 5 bases not matched to a gene. CDR1 is MRHNA and CDR2 is SNTAGT in the germline V gene. CDR3 protein: CASSATSGGAYEQFF. CDR3 nucleotides: TGTGCCAGCAGTGCCACTAGCGGGGGGGCCTATGAGCAGTTCTTC.

In its sample, this clone was seen once. This chain links TRBV29-1 with TRBJ2-7; D gene uncertain. Per the germline V gene, CDR1 is SQVTM and CDR2 is ANQGSEA. Between the trimmed V and J ends, which lost 4 bases and 0 bases, there was a span of 7 bases. The CDR3 extends over 12 amino acids. In DNA, the CDR3 is TGCAGCGTTGGAAGGAGCTCCTACGAGCAGTACTTC. Translation: CSVGRSSYEQYF.

This chain joins TRBV5-1 and TRBJ2-3; the match to TRBD2 covers 9 bases. Looked up from germline, CDR1 is SGHRS and CDR2 is YFSETQ. After removal of 3 bases from V and 6 bases from J, the junction contained 11 bases not matched to a gene. The CDR3 loop spans 16 amino acids. CDR3 sequence: CASSSLAGDIWDTQYF. As DNA, the CDR3 is TGCGCCAGCAGCTCATTAGCGGGAGATATTTGGGATACGCAGTATTTT.

This rearrangement joins TRBV2 to TRBJ2-1; D not certain. V was trimmed by 5 bases and J by 6 bases, leaving 8 bases between them. This CDR3 has 12 amino acids. Per germline, CDR1 SNHLY and CDR2 FYNNEI. The CDR3 nucleotides are TGTGCCAGCAGTCTTTCTGTCAATGAGCAGTTCTTC. It encodes CASSLSVNEQFF.

The V and J genes are TRBV6-1 and TRBJ2-7, with D unresolved. The V gene's germline CDR1 is MNHNS and CDR2 SASEGT. V was shortened by 2 bases and J by 0 bases, with 11 bases between the two germline ends. The CDR3 extends over 15 amino acids. CDR3 in amino acids: CASSETASSSYEQYF. In nucleotides, the CDR3 is TGTGCCAGCAGTGAAACAGCTTCGAGCTCCTACGAGCAGTACTTC.

This sequence joins TRBV16 and TRBJ2-7; D may be TRBD1 (6 bases). The V and J ends lost 4 bases and 2 bases respectively, with 18 bases between them. Per germline, CDR1 KGHSY and CDR2 FQNENV. The CDR3 consists of 16 residues. The CDR3 coding sequence is TGTGCCAGCAGCCCGTTCTCTACACAGGGACCCTACGAGCAGTACTTC. It translates to CASSPFSTQGPYEQYF.

V is TRBV29-1 and J is TRBJ2-5; D gene unclear. Trimming cost V 2 bases and J 4 bases, with 14 bases left between them. CDR3 size: 14 residues. The germline CDR1 and CDR2 sequences are SQVTM and ANQGSEA. The chain's CDR3 is CSVEPQVASETQYF. CDR3 DNA: TGCAGCGTTGAACCCCAGGTCGCATCAGAGACCCAGTACTTC.

The chain combines TRBV5-4 with TRBJ1-2; 7 nucleotides align to TRBD1. The ends lost 6 bases at V and 7 bases at J; junction bases unmatched: 18. The V gene's germline CDR1 is SGHNT and CDR2 YYREEE (reference sequence). This CDR3 region has 16 residues. CDR3 sequence: CASTLEQGSRVAGYTF. CDR3 DNA sequence: TGTGCCAGCACCCTAGAACAGGGGTCTAGGGTTGCTGGCTACACCTTC. The whole variable domain, remainder taken from reference TRBV5-4 and TRBJ1-2, is ETGVTQSPTHLIKTRGQQVTLRCSSQSGHNTVSWYQQALGQGPQFIFQYYREEENGRGNFPPRFSGLQFPNYSSELNVNALELDDSALYLCASTLEQGSRVAGYTFGSGTRLTVV.

The gene calls are TRBV20-1 and TRBJ1-2; D may be TRBD1 (5 bases). Germline CDR1 DFQATT, CDR2 SNEGSKA (reference sequence). CDR3 length equals 11 residues. V was shortened by 5 bases and J by 8 bases, with 12 bases between the two germline ends. CDR3 bases: TGCAGTGCTGCCAGGGTATACGGCTACACCTTC. Protein sequence: CSAARVYGYTF.

The chain has TRBV3-1 (or the pseudogene TRBV3-2) and TRBJ2-3; 11 nucleotides line up with TRBD2. The CDR3 is 14 residues long. The V and J ends lost 4 bases and 7 bases, in that order; junction bases with no gene match: 4. The germline CDR1 and CDR2 sequences are LGHDT and YNNKEL (reference sequence). CDR3 sequence (DNA): TGTGCCAGCAGCCCGGGACTAGCGGCTAATACGCAGTATTTT. It encodes CASSPGLAANTQYF.

The chain carries TRBV28 and TRBJ2-1; a possible D gene is TRBD2 (6 bases). Trimming took off 6 bases at V and 0 bases at J, with 12 bases between the two ends. The CDR3 has 15 residues. Germline V gene data show CDR1 as MDHEN and CDR2 as SYDVKM. CDR3 nucleotides: TGTGCCAGCAGCAAGCGGGCAAGCTCCTACAATGAGCAGTTCTTC. Translated, it gives CASSKRASSYNEQFF.

This chain connects TRBV6-5 to TRBJ1-6; D is unclear. Germline V lookup: CDR1 MNHEY, CDR2 SVGAGI. This CDR3 spans 12 amino acids. Trimming left V 6 bases short and J 14 bases short, with 14 bases between. CDR3 in DNA: TGTGCCAGCAGCCAACTCCCGGCGGCCCTCCACTTT. It yields the protein CASSQLPAALHF.

V gene TRBV5-6 combines with J gene TRBJ1-2; maybe TRBD1 (6 bases). V gave up 0 bases and J gave up 5 bases, with 17 bases separating them. CDR1 and CDR2 from the germline V gene are SGHDT and YYEEEE. The CDR3 totals 16 residues. The CDR3 coding sequence is TGTGCCAGCAGCTTGGTGACACAGGGTAGGCGGTATGGCTACACCTTC. It codes for CASSLVTQGRRYGYTF.

This sequence joins TRBV5-1 and TRBJ1-1; 9 nucleotides align to TRBD1. This CDR3 region has 16 residues. Germline V gives CDR1 SGHRS, CDR2 YFSETQ. The trim removed 3 bases at V and 4 bases at J, leaving 10 bases unmatched. CDR3 loop: CASSSRDRDRGTEAFF. In DNA form, the CDR3 reads TGCGCCAGCAGCTCCCGGGACAGGGATCGAGGCACTGAAGCTTTCTTT.

V and J are TRBV5-1 and TRBJ2-7; 7 bases fit TRBD1. Germline V gene data show CDR1 as SGHRS and CDR2 as YFSETQ. The CDR3 runs to 12 residues. Trimming removed 4 bases from V and 9 bases from J; junction bases left unmatched: 7. The CDR3 spells CASSGDSARQYF. The CDR3 DNA reads as TGCGCCAGCAGCGGGGACAGTGCGAGGCAGTACTTC.

This clone was seen a handful of times. This rearrangement joins TRBV11-2 to TRBJ1-1; 9 bases are shared with TRBD1. J gave up 3 bases and V 5 bases, and 4 bases lay outside the gene matches. The length of the CDR3 is 14 residues. Germline V gene lookup returns CDR1 SGHAT and CDR2 FQNNGV. The CDR3 DNA follows: TGTGCCAGCAGCCCGACAGGGGGTGACACTGAAGCTTTCTTT. Translation gives CASSPTGGDTEAFF.